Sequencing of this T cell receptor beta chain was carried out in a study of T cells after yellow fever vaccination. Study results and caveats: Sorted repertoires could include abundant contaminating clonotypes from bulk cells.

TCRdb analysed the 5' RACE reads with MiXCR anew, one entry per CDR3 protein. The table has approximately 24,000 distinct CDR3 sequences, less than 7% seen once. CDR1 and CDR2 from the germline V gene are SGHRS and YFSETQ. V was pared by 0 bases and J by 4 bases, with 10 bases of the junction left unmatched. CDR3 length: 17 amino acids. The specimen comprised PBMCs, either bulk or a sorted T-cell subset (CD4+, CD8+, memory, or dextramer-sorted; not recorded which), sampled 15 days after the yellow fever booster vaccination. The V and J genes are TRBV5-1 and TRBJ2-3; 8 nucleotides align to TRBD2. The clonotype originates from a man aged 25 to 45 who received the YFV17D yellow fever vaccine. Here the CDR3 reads CASSLVGLAGFSDTQYF. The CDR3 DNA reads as TGCGCCAGCAGCTTGGTTGGTTTAGCGGGGTTTTCAGATACGCAGTATTTT.